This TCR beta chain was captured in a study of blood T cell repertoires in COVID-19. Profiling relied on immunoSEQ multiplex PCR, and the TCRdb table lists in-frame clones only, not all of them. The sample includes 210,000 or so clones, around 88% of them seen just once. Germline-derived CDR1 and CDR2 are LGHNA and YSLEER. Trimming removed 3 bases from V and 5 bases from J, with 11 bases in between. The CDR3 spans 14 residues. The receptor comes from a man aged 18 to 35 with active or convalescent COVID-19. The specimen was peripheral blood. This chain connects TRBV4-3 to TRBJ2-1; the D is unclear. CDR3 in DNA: TGCGCCAGCAGCCAGGGCGAGAGAAACAATGAGCAGTTCTTC. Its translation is CASSQGERNNEQFF.